The 18 T cell receptor beta chains reported below all come from one sample, sequenced in a study of Graves' ophthalmopathy and Graves' hyperthyroidism. RNA transcripts were the source from which TCR beta CDR3 regions were amplified. Second-round multiplex PCR came after first-round RT-PCR with HTBI primers. TCRdb processed the multiplex PCR reads anew with MiXCR; each CDR3 protein has one entry. The sample carries roughly 400,000 distinct CDR3 sequences, about 16% recorded once. Source material: peripheral blood. These receptors all stem from a woman aged 18-30 years with Graves' ophthalmopathy.

This clonotype was counted ten times or more. The J gene is TRBJ1-3, the V gene TRBV7-2; 8 bases align to TRBD1. Germline V gene data show CDR1 as SGHTA and CDR2 as FQGNSA. There are 15 residues in the CDR3. After removal of 3 bases from V and 3 bases from J, the junction contained 4 bases not matched to a gene. In nucleotides, the CDR3 is TGTGCCAGCAGCTTTGGGACAGGCATTGGAAACACCATATATTTT. It is translated as CASSFGTGIGNTIYF.

This clonotype was picked up many times. The chain couples TRBV5-1 to TRBJ1-1; 7 positions match TRBD1. Germline V lookup: CDR1 SGHRS, CDR2 YFSETQ. Trimming cost V 5 bases and J 0 bases; bases outside gene matches: 4. This CDR3 comprises 14 residues. CDR3 sequence: CASRVTGLNTEAFF. The CDR3 bases are TGCGCCAGCAGGGTGACAGGGCTGAACACTGAAGCTTTCTTT.

The table lists this clonotype with many counts. The chain is built from TRBV20-1 and TRBJ2-6; weak D call: TRBD2 (5 bases). CDR3 size: 15 residues. CDR1 DFQATT and CDR2 SNEGSKA come from the germline V gene (reference sequence). Written as DNA, the CDR3 is TGCAGCACCTACTCACGGGGCTCTGGGGCCAACGTCCTGACTTTC. Amino acids: CSTYSRGSGANVLTF.

This clonotype has ten or more counts. The CDR3 reads CASTFAAENTGELFF. In DNA, the CDR3 is TGTGCCAGCACCTTCGCGGCGGAGAACACCGGGGAGCTGTTTTTT. The gene calls are TRBV19 and TRBJ2-2, with no clear D. This CDR3 has 15 residues. V dropped 9 bases and J dropped 1 base, with 15 bases sitting between them. Germline V lookup: CDR1 LNHDA, CDR2 SQIVND (reference sequence). Full variable domain (remainder filled in from reference TRBV19 and TRBJ2-2): DGGITQSPKYLFRKEGQNVTLSCEQNLNHDAMYWYRQDPGQGLRLIYYSQIVNDFQKGDIAEGYSVSREKKESFPLTVTSAQKNPTAFYLCASTFAAENTGELFFGEGSRLTVL.

This clonotype was counted ten times or more. The rearrangement joins TRBV6-4 to TRBJ1-5; 10 bases match TRBD1. The germline V gene has CDR1 MRHNA and CDR2 SNTAGT. V shed 7 bases, J shed 6 bases, and the junction held 15 bases outside the gene matches. The CDR3 loop spans 17 amino acids. CDR3 bases: TGTGCCAGCACCGCCCCTCGGGACAGGGGTGTTACTCAGCCCCAGCATTTT. Its protein product is CASTAPRDRGVTQPQHF.

This clonotype was observed many times. V usage is TRBV29-1 and J usage is TRBJ2-5, with D possibly TRBD2 on 5 matching bases. V was trimmed by 4 bases and J by 5 bases, leaving 14 bases between them. CDR1 and CDR2 (germline): SQVTM, ANQGSEA. This CDR3 region has 13 residues. CDR3 nucleotides: TGCAGCGTTGCGGGTTCGGGATGGGAGACCCAGTACTTC. This gives the protein CSVAGSGWETQYF.

This sequence joins TRBV4-3 and TRBJ2-7; 12 positions match TRBD1. V shed 1 base, J shed 5 bases, and the junction held 3 bases outside the gene matches. CDR1 and CDR2 from the germline V gene are LGHNA and YSLEER. The CDR3 length is 15 residues. The CDR3 reads CASSQGWDRGHEQYF. Here the CDR3 DNA reads TGCGCCAGCAGCCAAGGTTGGGACAGGGGGCACGAGCAGTACTTC.

This clonotype was counted ten times or more. In DNA form, the CDR3 reads TGTGCCAGCGAGGGGGCATATAGCAATCAGCCCCAGCATTTT. Encoded protein: CASEGAYSNQPQHF. This chain joins TRBV2 and TRBJ1-5, with 7 bases that match TRBD1. V lost 8 bases, J lost 0 bases, and 4 bases stayed unmatched. CDR1 is SNHLY, CDR2 FYNNEI, per germline. The CDR3 is made up of 14 amino acids.

V gene TRBV19 combines with J gene TRBJ1-2, with 9 positions matching TRBD1. The CDR3 totals 11 residues. Germline V CDR1 and CDR2: LNHDA, SQIVND (reference sequence). V lost 7 bases to trimming and J lost 12 bases; unmatched junction nucleotides: 6. This chain's CDR3 is CASTHRGHHTF. In nucleotides, the CDR3 is TGTGCCAGTACCCACAGGGGGCATCACACCTTC.

About this clonotype: Germline is not matched at one junction end, which may reflect a read error. J is TRBJ2-7 and V is TRBV6-5; D not resolved. This CDR3 contains 11 residues. Germline V CDR1 and CDR2: MNHEY, SVGAGI. CDR3 region: CASSYSVAAQF. DNA for the CDR3: TGTGCCAGCAGTTACTCGGTGGCAGCTCAATTC.

This clonotype was counted only a few times. J is TRBJ2-5 and V is TRBV5-1; 10 nucleotides line up with TRBD2. V lost 0 bases and J lost 2; bases outside the gene matches: 7. Germline V gene lookup returns CDR1 SGHRS and CDR2 YFSETQ. The CDR3 is made up of 17 amino acids. CDR3 coding DNA: TGCGCCAGCAGCTTGGCGCTAGCGGGGGACCTACAAGAGACCCAGTACTTC. Amino acids: CASSLALAGDLQETQYF.

This clonotype was seen repeatedly, ten times or more. The rearrangement uses TRBV27 and TRBJ2-7; possibly TRBD2 for D (6 bases). Between the trimmed V and J ends, which lost 1 base and 3 bases, there was a span of 10 bases. Germline V lookup: CDR1 MNHEY, CDR2 SMNVEV (reference sequence). The CDR3 is made up of 14 amino acids. CDR3 loop: CASSLFAGFYEQYF. The DNA for the CDR3 is TGTGCCAGCAGTTTATTCGCGGGGTTCTACGAGCAGTACTTC.

This clonotype was seen at least ten times. This sequence joins TRBV28 and TRBJ2-6, with D maybe TRBD2 (6 bases). V lost 4 bases to trimming and J lost 0 bases, with 10 bases between them. Germline V lookup: CDR1 MDHEN, CDR2 SYDVKM. This CDR3 comprises 16 residues. The CDR3, as DNA: TGTGCCAGCAGTTCGGGGGTGAGCTCTGGGGCCAACGTCCTGACTTTC. It is translated as CASSSGVSSGANVLTF.

This clonotype appeared many times. This rearrangement joins TRBV4-3 to TRBJ2-7; D is perhaps TRBD1 (5 bases). Germline CDR1 and CDR2: LGHNA and YSLEER. The CDR3 is 14 residues long. Trimming removed 4 bases from V and 0 bases from J, with 10 bases in between. The CDR3 reads CASSLHRSSYEQYF. CDR3 nucleotide sequence: TGCGCCAGCAGCCTACACAGGAGCTCCTACGAGCAGTACTTC.

This clonotype was picked up many times. This chain connects TRBV7-3 to TRBJ2-7; weak D call: TRBD2 (7 bases). Between the trimmed V and J ends, which lost 1 base and 5 bases, there was a span of 15 bases. Germline V gene data show CDR1 as SGHTA and CDR2 as FQGTGA. This CDR3 is 15 amino acids long. This CDR3 reads CASSLKGGGGHEQYF. The CDR3 coding sequence is TGTGCCAGCAGCTTAAAGGGTGGCGGGGGCCACGAGCAGTACTTC.

The CDR3, as DNA: TGTGCCAGCAAGCGGAGCGGGAGTGTGGATACGCAGTATTTT. Translating it yields CASKRSGSVDTQYF. The V call is TRBV12-3 or TRBV12-4, the J call TRBJ2-3; 8 bases fit TRBD2. Trimming removed 7 bases from V and 6 bases from J; junction bases left unmatched: 9. The CDR3 is 14 residues long.

At least ten counts were recorded for this clonotype. The chain recombines TRBV20-1 with TRBJ2-7; 14 positions match TRBD2. The CDR3 is 15 amino acids. The germline V gene encodes CDR1 DFQATT and CDR2 SNEGSKA (reference sequence). With 6 bases clipped from V and 4 bases from J, the junction kept 8 bases outside the gene matches. The CDR3 coding sequence is TGCAGTGCGCCTCCGACTAGCGGGAGGGATTACGAGCAGTACTTC. It encodes CSAPPTSGRDYEQYF.

This clonotype was recorded many times. This rearrangement joins TRBV20-1 to TRBJ1-6; D is ambiguous. V was shortened by 2 bases and J by 2 bases, with 10 bases between the two germline ends. This CDR3 spans 15 amino acids. Germline V gene sequence: CDR1 DFQATT, CDR2 SNEGSKA (reference sequence). The CDR3, as DNA: TGCAGTGCTAGATCGGCGGTGGCCTATAATTCACCCCTCCACTTT. This sequence encodes CSARSAVAYNSPLHF.